Listed below are T cell receptor beta chains from one sample, sequenced in a study of preoperative IRX-2 immunotherapy in early breast cancer. Some clones are missing from TCRdb's copy, which holds only in-frame ones; the method was immunoSEQ multiplex PCR. This table has fewer than 35,000 clones, around 92% appearing once. Sequenced here: tumor tissue, sampled after IRX-2 immunotherapy. Source of these receptors: a human donor with breast cancer. The CDR3 runs from the conserved cysteine through the conserved F or W. D genes are given only for firm matches. Clone size is stated in some rows and not others, as once, few, many or a class when expanded.

D | J | V | size | CDR3 | DNA
. | TRBJ1-2 | TRBV11-3 | once | CASSRPGAGYGYTF | TGTGCCAGCAGCCGCCCGGGAGCGGGCTATGGCTACACCTTC
. | TRBJ1-2 | TRBV7-1 | . | CASSLLGRDYGYTF | TGTGCCAGCAGCTTATTGGGCAGGGACTATGGCTACACCTTC
TRBD1 | TRBJ1-2 | TRBV7-7 | . | CASNFQRDSYGYTF | TGTGCCAGCAACTTCCAACGGGACAGCTATGGCTACACCTTC
. | TRBJ1-5 | TRBV19 | . | CASSIGQLGNQPQHF | TGTGCCAGTAGTATTGGTCAACTCGGCAATCAGCCCCAGCATTTT
TRBD2 | TRBJ2-1 | TRBV6-8 | . | CASTLRGAGGNEQFF | TGTGCCAGCACCCTACGGGGCGCGGGGGGGAATGAGCAGTTCTTC
. | TRBJ2-3 | TRBV6-8 | . | CASSYIADTQYF | TGTGCCAGCAGTTACATCGCAGATACGCAGTATTTT
. | TRBJ2-1 | TRBV7-8 | . | CASSFRDKQDEQFF | TGTGCCAGCAGCTTTCGGGACAAGCAGGATGAGCAGTTCTTC
TRBD2 | TRBJ2-5 | TRBV5-1 | . | CASSIVAGGAETQYF | TGCGCCAGCAGCATCGTAGCGGGAGGGGCGGAGACCCAGTACTTC
. | TRBJ2-1 | TRBV19 | . | CASSVSRSSYNEQFF | TGTGCCAGTAGTGTGTCCCGTAGCTCCTACAATGAGCAGTTCTTC
. | TRBJ1-4 | TRBV30 | . | CAWSLSGAGEKLFF | TGTGCCTGGAGTCTCTCGGGGGCAGGGGAAAAACTGTTTTTT
TRBD2 | TRBJ2-3 | TRBV6-8 | . | CASSLAGGRDTQYF | TGTGCCAGCAGTTTAGCGGGGGGCCGAGATACGCAGTATTTT
TRBD1 | TRBJ2-1 | TRBV4-1 | . | CASSQVPPGQGKQFF | TGCGCCAGCAGCCAAGTCCCCCCGGGACAGGGAAAACAGTTCTTC
. | TRBJ2-2 | TRBV6-8 | . | CASRVPGANTGELFF | TGTGCCAGCAGAGTACCAGGGGCGAACACCGGGGAGCTGTTTTTT
. | TRBJ1-1 | TRBV30 | . | CAWRFSGTAFF | TGTGCCTGGAGATTTTCGGGGACGGCTTTCTTT
. | TRBJ1-1 | TRBV6-8 | . | CASSYYRPHGGGSRNTEAFF | TGTGCCAGCAGTTACTATCGCCCTCACGGCGGCGGCTCGAGGAACACTGAAGCTTTCTTT
. | TRBJ2-5 | TRBV10-3 | . | CAISESRGQETQYF | TGTGCCATCAGTGAGTCGAGAGGCCAAGAGACCCAGTACTTC
TRBD2 | TRBJ2-1 | TRBV6-4 | . | CASSSVLGSGVNSYNEQFF | TGTGCCAGCAGCTCGGTTCTGGGTAGCGGGGTAAACTCCTACAATGAGCAGTTCTTC
. | TRBJ1-5 | TRBV10-2 | . | CASSQGREGQPQHF | TGCGCCAGCAGTCAAGGCCGGGAGGGACAGCCCCAGCATTTT
TRBD2 | TRBJ2-3 | TRBV18 | once | CASSRSTSGGTADTQYF | TGTGCCAGCTCACGATCGACTAGCGGGGGAACAGCAGATACGCAGTATTTT
. | TRBJ1-4 | TRBV6-8 | . | CAISASSTQLFF | TGTGCCATCAGTGCTTCCTCCACCCAACTGTTTTTT
. | TRBJ2-1 | TRBV11-3 | few | CASSFPGQYNEQFF | TGTGCCAGCAGCTTCCCCGGACAGTACAATGAGCAGTTCTTC
TRBD2 | TRBJ2-7 | TRBV6-7 | . | CATRTRYEQYF | TGTGCCACCAGGACTAGGTACGAGCAGTACTTC
TRBD1 | TRBJ1-2 | TRBV7-6 | . | CASSLGPGGGGYTF | TGTGCCAGCAGCTTAGGGCCAGGGGGGGGTGGCTACACCTTC
. | TRBJ2-1 | TRBV5-1 | . | CASATGSIIHEQFF | TGCGCCAGCGCAACAGGGTCGATCATCCATGAGCAGTTCTTC
. | TRBJ1-1 | TRBV11-3 | . | CASSPADISLNTEAFF | TGTGCCAGCAGCCCTGCGGACATCTCCCTTAACACTGAAGCTTTCTTT
. | TRBJ1-5 | TRBV11-3 | . | CASSLVGGAGNQPQHF | TGTGCCAGCAGCTTAGTGGGGGGCGCGGGAAATCAGCCCCAGCATTTT
. | TRBJ1-1 | TRBV6-8 | . | CASSYDGTDTEAFF | TGTGCCAGCAGTTATGACGGGACGGACACTGAAGCTTTCTTT
TRBD1 | TRBJ2-3 | TRBV15 | . | CATSRQYRGGTTDTQYF | TGTGCCACCAGCAGACAGTACAGGGGTGGAACCACAGATACGCAGTATTTT
. | TRBJ1-2 | TRBV11-3 | . | CASSSAGALANYGYTF | TGTGCCAGCAGCTCCGCAGGGGCATTGGCTAACTATGGCTACACCTTC
. | TRBJ2-1 | TRBV5-1 | . | CASSSGGLTYNEQFF | TGCGCCAGCAGCTCTGGGGGACTGACCTACAATGAGCAGTTCTTC
. | TRBJ2-1 | TRBV1 | . | CASSRERGDNEQFF | TGCGCCAGCAGCCGGGAGAGGGGTGACAATGAGCAGTTCTTC
. | TRBJ2-2 | TRBV6-7 | . | CASSEGHGLPTGELFF | TGTGCCAGCAGTGAAGGACACGGCCTACCCACCGGGGAGCTGTTTTTT
. | TRBJ2-3 | TRBV4-2 | . | CASSLTPLTDTQYF | TGTGCCAGCAGCTTAACACCCCTTACAGATACGCAGTATTTT
. | TRBJ1-1 | TRBV5-1 | . | CASSKEGGNTEAFF | TGCGCCAGCAGCAAAGAGGGGGGAAACACTGAAGCTTTCTTT
TRBD1 | TRBJ2-1 | TRBV11-3 | . | CASSNRDRVGDEQFF | TGTGCCAGCAGCAACCGGGACAGGGTTGGAGATGAGCAGTTCTTC
. | TRBJ1-1 | TRBV29-1 | once | CSVRPSNTEAFF | TGCAGCGTTAGACCCTCGAACACTGAAGCTTTCTTT
. | TRBJ1-2 | TRBV30 | . | CAWRVIRDPARSGYTF | TGTGCCTGGAGGGTAATTCGGGATCCCGCGAGGTCTGGCTACACCTTC
. | TRBJ2-5 | TRBV11-3 | . | CASSPGPISETQYF | TGTGCCAGCAGCCCTGGACCGATTTCGGAGACCCAGTACTTC
. | TRBJ2-5 | TRBV19 | . | CASSMTRGETQYF | TGTGCCAGTAGTATGACTAGAGGAGAGACCCAGTACTTC
TRBD1 | TRBJ1-4 | TRBV29-1 | . | CSVGTGSTNEKLFF | TGCAGCGTTGGGACAGGTTCAACTAATGAAAAACTGTTTTTT
. | TRBJ2-5 | TRBV1 | . | CASSQDRRSTETQYF | TGCGCCAGCAGCCAAGATCGTAGGAGCACGGAGACCCAGTACTTC
. | TRBJ2-1 | TRBV10-3 | . | CAISEGSSLYNEQFF | TGTGCCATCAGTGAGGGTTCATCCCTTTACAATGAGCAGTTCTTC
TRBD1 | TRBJ2-3 | TRBV6-8 | . | CASQGGTDTQYF | TGTGCCAGCCAGGGGGGCACAGATACGCAGTATTTT
TRBD1 | TRBJ1-2 | TRBV11-3 | . | CASSFRDSGGGYTF | TGTGCCAGCAGCTTCCGGGACAGCGGCGGCGGCTACACCTTC
. | TRBJ1-3 | TRBV14 | once | CASSQELRDARNTIYF | TGTGCCAGCAGCCAAGAGCTCCGGGACGCCAGAAACACCATATATTTT
. | TRBJ1-1 | TRBV19 | . | CASRVGPNTEAFF | TGTGCCAGTAGGGTAGGTCCGAACACTGAAGCTTTCTTT
. | TRBJ2-3 | TRBV14 | . | CASSLGLVTTDTQYF | TGTGCCAGCAGCCTAGGTTTGGTAACCACAGATACGCAGTATTTT
. | TRBJ1-1 | TRBV19 | . | CASSIGHTEAFF | TGTGCCAGTAGTATAGGGCACACTGAAGCTTTCTTT
. | TRBJ1-5 | TRBV19 | . | CATKASSGSNQPQHF | TGTGCCACCAAGGCGAGCAGTGGGTCCAATCAGCCCCAGCATTTT
TRBD2 | TRBJ2-5 | TRBV6-8 | once | CASSPHSGGETQYF | TGTGCCAGCAGCCCCCACTCGGGAGGTGAGACCCAGTACTTC
TRBD1 | TRBJ2-3 | TRBV6-8 | . | CAISGQGLTDTQYF | TGTGCCATCAGTGGACAGGGACTCACAGATACGCAGTATTTT
. | TRBJ1-3 | TRBV19 | . | CASSPTLGGNTIYF | TGTGCCAGTAGTCCCACCTTAGGAGGAAACACCATATATTTT
. | TRBJ2-5 | TRBV11-3 | . | CASSLEIRGSETQYF | TGTGCCAGCAGCTTAGAAATAAGGGGCTCGGAGACCCAGTACTTC